This T cell receptor beta chain was sequenced during a study of cytomegalovirus exposure and HLA in healthy donors. Across the study: Unique TCR beta sequences numbering 95 million to 130 million came from 190 million or so T cells in an earlier analysis. A preliminary data release comprised tens of millions of unique TCRs obtained from HLA-typed donors.

The PCR used 60 Vbeta and 13 Jbeta primers. Produced via immunoSEQ multiplex PCR; TCRdb's table is partial and in-frame only. The sample table sets out some 200,000 clones. The CDR3 has 17 amino acids. V was clipped by 0 bases and J by 2 bases, with 14 bases between them. Germline-derived CDR1 and CDR2 are ENHRY and SYGVKD. As regards this clone: Its antigen remains unidentified.

General study findings and limits: In a later analysis, DRB1 alleles had the most associated TCRs; HLA-C alleles the fewest. Certain sequence variants were highly shared and formed a cluster, and this cluster was likely a sequencing artifact.

The sample comprised PBMCs. The source is a boy between 5 and 17 years old in good health and CMV-seronegative. V and J are TRBV10-3 and TRBJ2-1; TRBD2 might be the D (6 bases). The CDR3 reads CAISESGRGFAYNEQFF. The CDR3 region has the DNA TGTGCCATCAGTGAGTCCGGCCGGGGGTTTGCCTACAATGAGCAGTTCTTC.